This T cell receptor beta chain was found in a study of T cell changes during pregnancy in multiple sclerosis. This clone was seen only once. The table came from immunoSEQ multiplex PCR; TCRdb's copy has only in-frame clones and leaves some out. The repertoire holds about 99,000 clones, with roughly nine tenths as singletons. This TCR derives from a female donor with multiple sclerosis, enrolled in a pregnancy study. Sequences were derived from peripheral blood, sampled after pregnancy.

CDR3 bases: TGTGCCAGCAGTGAATCAGGACAGGGGGCCACTGAAGCTTTCTTT. The encoded protein is CASSESGQGATEAFF. The rearrangement joins TRBV25-1 to TRBJ1-1, with 11 bases lining up with TRBD1. The CDR3 runs 15 residues. Germline CDR1 reads MGHDK; CDR2 reads SYGVNS. V lost 1 base to trimming and J lost 4 bases; unmatched junction nucleotides: 2.